The 27 T cell receptor beta chains below all came from one sample that was sequenced in a study of T cells after yellow fever vaccination. From the 5' RACE reads, TCRdb called clonotypes with MiXCR, one entry per CDR3 protein. The sample lists some 400,000 distinct CDR3 sequences, roughly 6.2% occurring once. The specimen was PBMCs, collected 5 days after the yellow fever booster vaccination. These receptors all come from a man aged 25 to 40 who received the YFV17D yellow fever vaccine.

This clonotype was observed many times. The CDR3 protein is CASSLQGARPEKLFF. DNA for the CDR3: TGTGCCAGCAGTTTGCAGGGGGCGCGACCCGAAAAACTGTTTTTT. The rearrangement links TRBV6-5 to TRBJ1-4, with 8 bases identical to TRBD1. J gave up 8 bases and V 4 bases, and 9 bases lay outside the gene matches. The CDR3 spans 15 residues. Germline V gene data show CDR1 as MNHEY and CDR2 as SVGAGI.

This clonotype showed up many times. The chain uses TRBV11-1 and TRBJ2-7, with TRBD2 as a possible D gene (8 bases). Trimming removed 2 bases from V and 5 bases from J, with 28 bases in between. CDR1 SGHAT and CDR2 FQDESV come from the germline V gene (reference sequence). This CDR3 spans 19 amino acids. CDR3 bases: TGTGCCAGCAGCTTAAGGCAGAGGGGGCGGGAGGAATGGTTCGACGAGCAGTACTTC. Protein: CASSLRQRGREEWFDEQYF.

This clonotype was picked up many times. An end of the junction differs from the germline gene, which may be a read error. The chain carries TRBV12-3 or TRBV12-4 and TRBJ2-3, with D tentatively TRBD1 or TRBD2 (5 bases each). The CDR3 extends over 13 amino acids. This CDR3 reads CASSLGRTDTQYF. The CDR3 DNA follows: TGCGCCAGCAGCTTGGGACGCACAGATACGCAGTATTTT.

In its sample, this clonotype was seen a few times. This rearrangement joins TRBV4-3 to TRBJ2-1; the D gene is possibly TRBD2 (7 bases). CDR1 is LGHNA, CDR2 YSLEER, per germline. The CDR3 has 16 residues. V lost 4 bases, J lost 4 bases, and 17 bases lay in between. The DNA of the CDR3 is TGCGCCAGCAGCCGGTTGGCGGGGGCTCCGTACAATGAGCAGTTCTTC. Its translation: CASSRLAGAPYNEQFF.

This clonotype came up many times. V and J are TRBV29-1 and TRBJ2-2; D not certain. The V gene lost 5 bases and the J gene lost 4 bases, with 5 bases spanning the gap. In germline, CDR1 is SQVTM, CDR2 ANQGSEA. This CDR3 is 11 amino acids long. CDR3 residues: CSVSTTGELFF. The CDR3 nucleotides read TGCAGCGTTTCGACCACCGGGGAGCTGTTTTTT.

This clonotype was seen more than once but under ten times. V gene TRBV5-5 combines with J gene TRBJ2-4; D not certain. The germline V gene encodes CDR1 SGHKS and CDR2 YYEKEE (reference sequence). The CDR3 consists of 14 residues. V lost 0 bases, J lost 1 base, and 5 bases lay in between. The CDR3 loop reads CASSLGAAKNIQYF. For the CDR3, the DNA is TGTGCCAGCAGCTTGGGTGCGGCCAAAAACATTCAGTACTTC.

In this sample, this clonotype turned up many times. The V and J genes are TRBV6-2 or TRBV6-3 and TRBJ2-1, with 8 bases matching TRBD2. The V gene end was trimmed by 4 bases and the J gene end by 3 bases; junction bases not matched to a gene: 8. The CDR3 is 16 amino acids. Per the germline V gene, CDR1 is MNHEY and CDR2 is SVGEGT. The CDR3 DNA follows: TGTGCCAGCAGTTTAGGGACTAGTTACCGCTACAATGAGCAGTTCTTC. This gives the protein CASSLGTSYRYNEQFF.

This clonotype was counted only a few times. The chain employs TRBV4-2 and TRBJ2-7; 9 nucleotides align to TRBD2. CDR3 length equals 16 residues. The V and J ends lost 0 bases and 10 bases, in that order; junction bases with no gene match: 13. Germline-derived CDR1 and CDR2 are LGHNA and YNFKEQ. CDR3 nucleotides: TGTGCCAGCAGCCAAGACCCGCTAGCGGGATACGAAAGCCAGTACTTC. Its protein is CASSQDPLAGYESQYF.

This clonotype showed up just a few times. The chain joins TRBV12-3 or TRBV12-4 to TRBJ1-1; D is unresolved. This CDR3 contains 11 residues. CDR3 bases: TGTGCGGACCGATTGAACACTGAAGCTTTCTTT. It translates to CADRLNTEAFF.

The rearrangement uses TRBV5-6 and TRBJ2-5; D gene uncertain. The CDR3 spans 14 residues. CDR1 is SGHDT and CDR2 is YYEEEE in the germline V gene. V dropped 4 bases and J dropped 1 base, with 11 bases sitting between them. This chain's CDR3 is CASSPLGIQETQYF. For the CDR3, the DNA is TGTGCCAGCAGCCCCTTGGGGATCCAAGAGACCCAGTACTTC.

This clonotype came up many times. V is TRBV5-5 and J is TRBJ1-2; TRBD1 might be the D (5 bases). The germline gives CDR1 SGHKS, CDR2 YYEKEE (reference sequence). The CDR3 contains 13 residues. V was cut by 1 base and J by 8 bases, with 12 bases left in between. The CDR3 is CASSLFWDGGYTF. In DNA form, the CDR3 reads TGTGCCAGCAGCTTGTTTTGGGACGGCGGCTACACCTTC.

The chain carries TRBV28 and TRBJ1-2; 10 nucleotides agree with TRBD1. Germline assignment: CDR1 MDHEN and CDR2 SYDVKM. CDR3 size: 14 residues. Trimming at V came to 4 bases and at J to 11 bases, leaving 10 bases not matched to a gene. The CDR3 DNA reads as TGTGCCAGCAGTTCCACCGGGACAGGGGACTCTTACACCTTC. This encodes CASSSTGTGDSYTF.

The sample holds many counts of this clonotype. The rearrangement links TRBV5-1 to TRBJ1-2; a possible D gene is TRBD1 (5 bases). The CDR3 is 13 residues long. Per germline, CDR1 SGHRS and CDR2 YFSETQ. V lost 3 bases to trimming and J lost 2 bases, with 8 bases between them. The CDR3 region has the DNA TGCGCCAGCAGCTACGACAGCAACTATGGCTACACCTTC. Encoded protein: CASSYDSNYGYTF.

A few counts support this clonotype. This rearrangement joins TRBV7-6 to TRBJ2-2; weak D call: TRBD2 (6 bases). This CDR3 is 17 amino acids long. Trimming shortened V by 2 bases and J by 3 bases, and 16 bases separated the two germline ends. CDR1 and CDR2 from the germline V gene are SGHVS and FNYEAQ. CDR3: CASSLRAGDFHTGELFF. As DNA, the CDR3 is TGTGCCAGCAGCTTAAGAGCCGGGGACTTCCACACCGGGGAGCTGTTTTTT.

This clonotype was picked up a small number of times. This sequence joins TRBV11-2 and TRBJ1-1; D ambiguous. With 5 bases removed from V and 6 bases from J, the gap between germline ends came to 10 bases. This CDR3 spans 12 amino acids. Germline CDR1 is SGHAT and CDR2 is FQNNGV. The CDR3 DNA follows: TGTGCCAGCAGCGGTAAAATCGCTGAAGCTTTCTTT. Its protein is CASSGKIAEAFF. Drawing the rest from reference TRBV11-2 and TRBJ1-1, the complete variable domain is EAGVAQSPRYKIIEKRQSVAFWCNPISGHATLYWYQQILGQGPKLLIQFQNNGVVDDSQLPKDRFSAERLKGVDSTLKIQPAKLEDSAVYLCASSGKIAEAFFGQGTRLTVV.

This chain uses TRBV4-1 with TRBJ1-4; D is unclear. V shed 5 bases and J shed 10 bases, with 14 bases lying between them. CDR3 length equals 13 residues. From germline, CDR1 is MGHRA and CDR2 YSYEKL. In DNA form, the CDR3 reads TGCGCCAGCAGCGGGCAGCGGCAGGTAAAACTGTTTTTT. Protein sequence: CASSGQRQVKLFF.

This clonotype turned up a few times. The J gene is TRBJ1-4, the V gene TRBV27; no reliable D call. Between the trimmed V and J ends, which lost 8 bases and 8 bases, there was a span of 15 bases. There are 13 residues in the CDR3. Germline V gives CDR1 MNHEY, CDR2 SMNVEV (reference sequence). The CDR3 is CASQRRTGEKLFF. The CDR3 DNA follows: TGTGCCAGCCAAAGACGGACTGGCGAAAAACTGTTTTTT.

This clonotype was counted between two and nine times. The rearrangement uses TRBV12-3 or TRBV12-4 and TRBJ2-2; D remains ambiguous. This CDR3 is 14 amino acids long. The V end lost 6 bases, the J end lost 4 bases, and 12 bases lay between the germline ends. The CDR3, as DNA: TGTGCCAGCAGGACCCGAGGTCTCACCGGGGAGCTGTTTTTT. Protein product: CASRTRGLTGELFF.

This clonotype was recorded many times. V gene TRBV15 combines with J gene TRBJ2-1; D is unclear. Trimming removed 0 bases from V and 8 bases from J, with 5 bases in between. Germline CDR1 reads LNHNV; CDR2 reads YYDKDF (reference sequence). This CDR3 comprises 12 residues. The CDR3 DNA reads TGTGCCACCAGCAGAGATCGAGATGAGCAGTTCTTC. Its translation is CATSRDRDEQFF.

This clonotype has a count of ten or more. The chain uses TRBV18 and TRBJ2-7; D gene ambiguous. The CDR3 runs to 12 residues. The germline V gene has CDR1 KGHSH and CDR2 LQKENI. V lost 2 bases, J lost 2 bases, and 4 bases lay in between. The CDR3 loop reads CASSPATYEQYF. The CDR3 nucleotides are TGTGCCAGCTCACCAGCTACCTACGAGCAGTACTTC.

Ten or more counts support this clonotype. This chain links TRBV30 with TRBJ2-7; 7 bases fit TRBD1. This CDR3 has 14 residues. Germline V gene data show CDR1 as GTSNPN and CDR2 as SVGIG (reference sequence). The V segment lost 8 bases and the J segment 1 base; nucleotides outside the gene matches: 11. DNA of the CDR3: TGTGCCGGTGAACAGGGGCAGGGGTCCTACGAGCAGTACTTC. This gives the protein CAGEQGQGSYEQYF.

This clonotype was seen at least ten times. J is TRBJ1-5 and V is TRBV20-1, with TRBD1 matching over 7 bases. The ends lost 6 bases at V and 5 bases at J; junction bases unmatched: 7. This CDR3 contains 13 residues. Per germline, CDR1 DFQATT and CDR2 SNEGSKA (reference sequence). CDR3 bases: TGCAGTGCCCACAGGGGCCTCCATCAGCCCCAGCATTTT. Translating gives CSAHRGLHQPQHF.

The sample holds a few counts of this clonotype. The chain carries TRBV12-3 or TRBV12-4 and TRBJ1-2, with 12 nucleotides matching TRBD1. The ends lost 5 bases at V and 7 bases at J; junction bases unmatched: 5. CDR3 length: 14 amino acids. CDR3 DNA: TGTGCCAGCAGTGTGGGACAGGGGGCGATTGGCTACACCTTC. It translates to CASSVGQGAIGYTF.

The V gene is TRBV5-5, the J gene TRBJ1-1; the D is unclear. The CDR3 length is 13 residues. Germline values: CDR1 SGHKS, CDR2 YYEKEE (reference sequence). Trimming pared 2 bases from V and 2 bases from J, leaving 7 bases between. The CDR3 DNA reads TGTGCCAGCAGCTTTTTCCGAAACACTGAAGCTTTCTTT. This sequence encodes CASSFFRNTEAFF.

J is TRBJ2-1 and V is TRBV3-1; TRBD2 matches at 10 bases. This CDR3 spans 16 amino acids. Germline V gene sequence: CDR1 LGHDT, CDR2 YNNKEL (reference sequence). V dropped 6 bases and J dropped 4; count of bases not matched to a gene: 9. CDR3 nucleotide sequence: TGTGCCAGCAGGCCCGGGTTTAGCGGGAGGTACAATGAGCAGTTCTTC. This sequence encodes CASRPGFSGRYNEQFF.

This clonotype has more than one count but fewer than ten. The chain joins TRBV7-2 to TRBJ2-1; D is unclear. The CDR3 sequence is 15 residues long. Germline assignment: CDR1 SGHTA and CDR2 FQGNSA. Trimming shortened V by 0 bases and J by 6 bases, and 12 bases separated the two germline ends. The CDR3 region is CASSLALIAFNEQFF. CDR3 in DNA: TGTGCCAGCAGCTTAGCGCTGATAGCCTTCAATGAGCAGTTCTTC.

This clonotype was counted at least ten times. The V and J genes are TRBV29-1 and TRBJ2-1, with D unclear. The CDR3 covers 12 residues. Germline assignment: CDR1 SQVTM and CDR2 ANQGSEA. Trimming shortened V by 4 bases and J by 2 bases, and 6 bases separated the two germline ends. CDR3 region: CSVGYPYNEQFF. In DNA, the CDR3 is TGCAGCGTTGGATATCCCTACAATGAGCAGTTCTTC.